This record concerns one TCR beta chain sequence. The sample belongs to a study of cytomegalovirus exposure and HLA in healthy donors. Study background: Samples from HLA-typed donors yielded 65 million to 90 million unique TCRs in an early data release.

It was with 60 Vbeta and 13 Jbeta primers that the PCR ran. The assay was immunoSEQ multiplex PCR, and TCRdb's table has in-frame clones only and misses some. Of around 140,000 clones listed, roughly 80% were seen once; the top ten hold roughly 4.7%. Sequenced sample: PBMCs. The sequence was collected from a man in his forties in good health and CMV-seronegative.

In DNA form, the CDR3 reads TGTGCCAGCAGTGGGCTGGACAGACTCCAAGAGACCCAGTACTTC. Translating it yields CASSGLDRLQETQYF. V is TRBV6-1 and J is TRBJ2-5; maybe TRBD1 (6 bases). V shed 4 bases and J shed 1 base, with 13 bases lying between them. The CDR3 runs 15 residues. From germline, CDR1 is MNHNS and CDR2 SASEGT.